This TCR beta chain was recorded in a study of brain metastases from non-small cell lung cancer. V dropped 3 bases and J dropped 2; count of bases not matched to a gene: 3. The V gene's germline CDR1 is KGHSH and CDR2 LQKENI. This CDR3 is 14 amino acids long. Libraries were prepared by immunoSEQ multiplex PCR; TCRdb keeps only in-frame clonotypes and omits some of them. The sample includes more than 1,200 clones, over 75% of them seen just once. This TCR came from a donor at least 40 years old with non-small cell lung cancer. The specimen sequenced was tumor-adjacent normal tissue. The chain recombines TRBV18 with TRBJ1-2; TRBD1 matches at 7 bases. The CDR3: CASSPGTENYGYTF. In DNA form, the CDR3 reads TGTGCCAGCTCACCTGGGACAGAGAACTATGGCTACACCTTC.